The clone carrying this T cell receptor (beta chain) was seen repeatedly, ten times or more. Next came a second PCR, run for 7 to 11 cycles, which used a sample-barcoded 5' primer along with a J-beta primer mix. TCRdb passed the 5' RACE reads through MiXCR, listing each CDR3 protein once. Of 550,000 to 600,000 distinct CDR3 sequences detected, around 48% appear once; the ten largest clones hold just under 25%. The data stem from a study of blood T cells in healthy people across ages. Germline lookup yields CDR1 MNHNY and CDR2 SVGAGI (reference sequence). Germline trimming cut 5 bases from V and 7 bases from J; bases unmatched to any gene: 8. This CDR3 is 16 amino acids long.

The chain employs TRBV6-6 and TRBJ2-1, with 13 bases identical to TRBD2. The origin of this receptor is a man older than 75 in good health. Specimen: blood. The CDR3 loop reads CASSPRLAGGGNEQFF. CDR3 DNA sequence: TGTGCCAGCAGTCCGCGACTAGCGGGAGGTGGAAATGAGCAGTTCTTC.